The 19 T cell receptor beta chains below all came from one sample that was sequenced in a study of T cells after yellow fever vaccination. TCRdb ran MiXCR on the 5' RACE reads and lists one entry per CDR3 protein. Of some 550,000 distinct CDR3 sequences listed, about a fifth were seen once; the top ten hold over 11%. Sequencing used PBMCs, obtained 15 days after the yellow fever booster vaccination. These receptors originate from a man aged 30 to 45 who received the YFV17D yellow fever vaccine.

This clonotype was counted only a few times. The genes are TRBV20-1 and TRBJ2-4, with D unclear. V was clipped by 0 bases and J by 2 bases, with 17 bases between them. The length of the CDR3 is 17 residues. CDR1 DFQATT and CDR2 SNEGSKA come from the germline V gene (reference sequence). CDR3 sequence reads: CSARDVRSGGPKNIQYF. In nucleotides, the CDR3 is TGCAGTGCTAGAGATGTGAGGAGTGGTGGGCCCAAAAACATTCAGTACTTC.

In its sample, this clonotype was seen a few times. The chain combines TRBV7-8 with TRBJ2-7, with D maybe TRBD1 (5 bases). The V gene lost 1 base and the J gene lost 5 bases, with 12 bases spanning the gap. There are 14 residues in the CDR3. CDR1 is SGHVS, CDR2 FQNEAQ, per germline. The chain's CDR3 is CASSLEAGPHEQYF. CDR3 DNA sequence: TGTGCCAGCAGCTTAGAGGCAGGGCCGCACGAGCAGTACTTC.

The J gene is TRBJ1-6, the V gene TRBV5-1; D perhaps matches TRBD1 (5 bases). The germline V gene has CDR1 SGHRS and CDR2 YFSETQ. The CDR3 consists of 15 residues. With 4 bases removed from V and 7 bases from J, the gap between germline ends came to 15 bases. CDR3 residues: CASSPQGLENSPLHF. The CDR3 bases are TGCGCCAGCAGCCCCCAGGGCCTAGAGAATTCACCCCTCCACTTT. Full variable domain (remainder filled in from reference TRBV5-1 and TRBJ1-6): KAGVTQTPRYLIKTRGQQVTLSCSPISGHRSVSWYQQTPGQGLQFLFEYFSETQRNKGNFPGRFSGRQFSNSRSEMNVSTLELGDSALYLCASSPQGLENSPLHFGNGTRLTVT.

A few counts support this clonotype. The chain uses TRBV7-9 and TRBJ2-1; D not resolved. V was shortened by 1 base and J by 10 bases, with 8 bases between the two germline ends. The CDR3 runs to 12 residues. CDR1 is SEHNR and CDR2 is FQNEAQ in the germline V gene (reference sequence). CDR3 region: CASSLDIGEQFF. In nucleotides, the CDR3 is TGTGCCAGCAGCTTAGATATAGGGGAGCAGTTCTTC.

For the CDR3, the DNA is TGTGCCAGCAGCCTAAGGACCTCCAGCTCCTACGAGCAGTACTTC. Protein sequence: CASSLRTSSSYEQYF. This sequence joins TRBV7-2 and TRBJ2-7; no definite D call. Germline V gives CDR1 SGHTA, CDR2 FQGNSA. With 5 bases removed from V and 0 bases from J, the gap between germline ends came to 14 bases. This CDR3 comprises 15 residues.

V is TRBV20-1 and J is TRBJ2-3; D tentatively fits TRBD1 or TRBD2 (5 bases each). Trimming stripped 5 bases from V and 7 bases from J, with 22 bases between. Germline-derived CDR1 and CDR2 are DFQATT and SNEGSKA (reference sequence). The CDR3 runs to 15 residues. The CDR3 DNA is TGCAGTGCTCTAGATTCCGGGACGGCCGCGAATACGCAGTATTTT. Translating gives CSALDSGTAANTQYF.

The chain recombines TRBV18 with TRBJ2-7; 8 bases agree with TRBD2. This CDR3 has 14 residues. With 4 bases clipped from V and 4 bases from J, the junction kept 6 bases outside the gene matches. Per the germline V gene, CDR1 is KGHSH and CDR2 is LQKENI. The CDR3 protein is CASSLAGLVYEQYF. The DNA for the CDR3 is TGTGCCAGCTCACTAGCGGGACTTGTTTACGAGCAGTACTTC. The full variable domain, rest sourced from reference TRBV18 and TRBJ2-7, is NAGVMQNPRHLVRRRGQEARLRCSPMKGHSHVYWYRQLPEEGLKFMVYLQKENIIDESGMPKERFSAEFPKEGPSILRIQQVVRGDSAAYFCASSLAGLVYEQYFGPGTRLTVT.

This clonotype was detected only once. The V call is TRBV20-1, the J call TRBJ2-7; D is unclear. This CDR3 is built from 12 residues. V lost 4 bases to trimming and J lost 6 bases, with 13 bases between them. Germline V gene lookup returns CDR1 DFQATT and CDR2 SNEGSKA (reference sequence). The CDR3 DNA sequence: TGCAGTGCTAAGCCTGGCGAGGTCGAGCAGTACTTC. It encodes CSAKPGEVEQYF.

The chain employs TRBV12-3 or TRBV12-4 and TRBJ2-4; D remains ambiguous. The ends were cut back, 3 bases at V and 4 bases at J, with 16 bases in the middle. The CDR3 consists of 16 residues. DNA of the CDR3: TGTGCCAGCAGTTTTCAGGATGACCACCTGAAAAACATTCAGTACTTC. Its translation is CASSFQDDHLKNIQYF.

This clonotype has just a few counts. The chain carries TRBV7-2 and TRBJ2-2; 7 nucleotides line up with TRBD1. The germline V gene encodes CDR1 SGHTA and CDR2 FQGNSA. The ends lost 0 bases at V and 1 base at J; junction bases unmatched: 5. The CDR3 is 17 amino acids. This CDR3 is CASSLAPDRVNTGELFF. The CDR3 nucleotides are TGTGCCAGCAGCTTAGCCCCCGACAGGGTGAACACCGGGGAGCTGTTTTTT.

The chain employs TRBV20-1 and TRBJ2-3, with D tentatively TRBD2 (5 bases). Looked up from germline, CDR1 is DFQATT and CDR2 is SNEGSKA (reference sequence). Trimming took off 3 bases at V and 0 bases at J, with 13 bases between the two ends. The CDR3 covers 15 residues. The DNA of the CDR3 is TGCAGTGCTAGCCGTCTAGCCGTTAGCACAGATACGCAGTATTTT. It yields the protein CSASRLAVSTDTQYF.

This clonotype has more than one count but fewer than ten. J is TRBJ2-7 and V is TRBV2, with TRBD1 matching over 7 bases. In germline, CDR1 is SNHLY, CDR2 FYNNEI. The CDR3 length is 15 residues. With V trimmed by 5 bases and J by 1 base, 8 bases remained unmatched. The CDR3 loop is CASSKEAGGSYEQYF. Here the CDR3 DNA reads TGTGCCAGCAGTAAGGAGGCAGGGGGTTCCTACGAGCAGTACTTC.

The chain is built from TRBV7-9 and TRBJ2-1, with D possibly TRBD2 on 5 matching bases. Germline V lookup: CDR1 SEHNR, CDR2 FQNEAQ (reference sequence). The CDR3 length is 14 residues. Between the trimmed V and J ends, which lost 5 bases and 7 bases, there was a span of 15 bases. The CDR3 reads CASSPATSGNEQFF. DNA of the CDR3: TGTGCCAGCAGCCCCGCTACATCGGGAAATGAGCAGTTCTTC.

The genes are TRBV2 and TRBJ2-7; the match to TRBD2 covers 13 bases. The CDR3 length is 14 residues. V lost 6 bases to trimming and J lost 8 bases; unmatched junction nucleotides: 7. Germline V gives CDR1 SNHLY, CDR2 FYNNEI. This CDR3 is CASSPGLAGPQQYF. CDR3 sequence (DNA): TGTGCCAGCAGCCCGGGACTAGCGGGACCCCAGCAGTACTTC. The complete variable domain, with remaining parts taken from reference TRBV2 and TRBJ2-7, reads EPEVTQTPSHQVTQMGQEVILRCVPISNHLYFYWYRQILGQKVEFLVSFYNNEISEKSEIFDDQFSVERPDGSNFTLKIRSTKLEDSAMYFCASSPGLAGPQQYFGPGTRLTVT.

The rearrangement uses TRBV6-2 or TRBV6-3 and TRBJ1-2, with D perhaps TRBD1 (6 bases). Trimming shortened V by 6 bases and J by 7 bases, and 15 bases separated the two germline ends. CDR1 and CDR2 (germline): MNHEY, SVGEGT. The CDR3 has 13 residues. The DNA of the CDR3 is TGTGCCAGCAGCCTACAGGGATTCGCTGGCTACACCTTC. Translation: CASSLQGFAGYTF.

This chain joins TRBV24-1 and TRBJ1-4; tentatively, D is TRBD1 (6 bases). The CDR3 loop spans 15 amino acids. The V and J ends lost 9 bases and 10 bases respectively, with 23 bases between them. Germline values: CDR1 KGHDR, CDR2 SFDVKD. The CDR3 protein is CATSPGGDRSAKLFF. The DNA of the CDR3 is TGTGCCACCTCCCCGGGGGGCGATAGATCGGCAAAACTGTTTTTT.

This clonotype was detected a few times. The CDR3 bases are TGCAGTGCCACAGGCCCTGGCGGGGAGCTGTTTTTT. Translation gives CSATGPGGELFF. V is TRBV20-1 and J is TRBJ2-2; D is perhaps TRBD1 (5 bases). The CDR3 contains 12 residues. Germline CDR1 DFQATT, CDR2 SNEGSKA (reference sequence). Trimming left V 6 bases short and J 7 bases short, with 12 bases between.

This clonotype was seen more than once but under ten times. The rearrangement links TRBV4-2 to TRBJ2-1; TRBD2 matches 7 bases. The CDR3 extends over 15 amino acids. The J segment lost 9 bases and the V segment lost 1 base, leaving 9 bases of the junction unmatched. Germline V gene sequence: CDR1 LGHNA, CDR2 YNFKEQ. As DNA, the CDR3 is TGTGCCAGCAGCCAAGTTGCGGGAGAAGGAGGTGAGCAGTTCTTC. Translation gives CASSQVAGEGGEQFF.

This clonotype was seen many times. V is TRBV5-1 and J is TRBJ1-1, with D possibly TRBD1 on 6 matching bases. The CDR3 extends over 14 amino acids. V shed 4 bases and J shed 1 base, with 11 bases lying between them. Germline values: CDR1 SGHRS, CDR2 YFSETQ. Here the CDR3 reads CASSLRGGNTEAFF. CDR3 DNA: TGCGCCAGCAGCCTCAGGGGAGGGAACACTGAAGCTTTCTTT.